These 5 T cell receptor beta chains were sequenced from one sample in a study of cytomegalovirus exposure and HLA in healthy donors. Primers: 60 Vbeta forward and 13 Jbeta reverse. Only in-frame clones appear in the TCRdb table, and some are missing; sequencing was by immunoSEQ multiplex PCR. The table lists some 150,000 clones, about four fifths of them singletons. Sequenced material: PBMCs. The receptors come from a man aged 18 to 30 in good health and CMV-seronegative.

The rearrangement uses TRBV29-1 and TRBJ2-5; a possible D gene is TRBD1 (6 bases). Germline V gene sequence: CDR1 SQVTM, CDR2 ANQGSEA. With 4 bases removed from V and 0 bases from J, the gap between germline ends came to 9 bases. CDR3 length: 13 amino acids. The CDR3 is CSVGAGDQETQYF. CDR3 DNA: TGCAGCGTTGGGGCAGGGGACCAAGAGACCCAGTACTTC.

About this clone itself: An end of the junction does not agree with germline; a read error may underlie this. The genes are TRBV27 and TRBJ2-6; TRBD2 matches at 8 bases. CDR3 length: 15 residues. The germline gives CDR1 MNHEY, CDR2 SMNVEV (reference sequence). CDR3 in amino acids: CASSFRGRGANGLTF. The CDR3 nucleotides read TGTGCCAGCAGTTTTCGGGGGCGGGGGGCCAACGGCCTGACTTTC. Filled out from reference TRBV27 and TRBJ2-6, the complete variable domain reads EAQVTQNPRYLITVTGKKLTVTCSQNMNHEYMSWYRQDPGLGLRQIYYSMNVEVTDKGDVPEGYKVSRKEKRNFPLILESPSPNQTSLYFCASSFRGRGANGLTFGAGSRLTVL.

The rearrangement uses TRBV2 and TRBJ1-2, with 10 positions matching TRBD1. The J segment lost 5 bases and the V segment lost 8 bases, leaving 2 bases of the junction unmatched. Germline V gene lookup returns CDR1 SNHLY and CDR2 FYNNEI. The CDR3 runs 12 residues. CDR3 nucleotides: TGTGCCAGCGGACAGGGGGTATATGGCTACACCTTC. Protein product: CASGQGVYGYTF.

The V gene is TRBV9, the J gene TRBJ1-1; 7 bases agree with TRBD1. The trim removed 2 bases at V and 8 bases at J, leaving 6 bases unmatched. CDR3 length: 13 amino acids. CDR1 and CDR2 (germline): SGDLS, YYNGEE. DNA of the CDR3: TGTGCCAGCAGCGTGCCAGGGGGAAGAGAAGCTTTCTTT. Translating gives CASSVPGGREAFF.

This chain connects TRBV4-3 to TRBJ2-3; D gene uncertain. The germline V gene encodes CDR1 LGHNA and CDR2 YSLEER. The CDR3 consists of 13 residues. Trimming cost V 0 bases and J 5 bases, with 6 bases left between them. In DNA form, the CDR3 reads TGCGCCAGCAGCCAAGAAATCGGAGATACGCAGTATTTT. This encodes CASSQEIGDTQYF.